This TCR beta chain emerged from a study of cytomegalovirus exposure and HLA in healthy donors. The ends lost 8 bases at V and 7 bases at J; junction bases unmatched: 9. In germline, CDR1 is MGHRA, CDR2 YSYEKL. The CDR3 extends over 13 amino acids. Use of 60 Vbeta and 13 Jbeta primers characterized the PCR. The method was immunoSEQ multiplex PCR; TCRdb's version includes in-frame clones alone and lacks a portion of them. Of about 180,000 clones in the sample, over 65% were seen once. This chain links TRBV4-1 with TRBJ1-2; 8 positions agree with TRBD1. The TCR sequence derives from a young man in good health and CMV-seronegative. Sample: PBMCs. This chain's CDR3 is CASGSQGAGGYTF. CDR3 nucleotide sequence: TGCGCCAGCGGGAGTCAGGGGGCTGGTGGCTACACCTTC.